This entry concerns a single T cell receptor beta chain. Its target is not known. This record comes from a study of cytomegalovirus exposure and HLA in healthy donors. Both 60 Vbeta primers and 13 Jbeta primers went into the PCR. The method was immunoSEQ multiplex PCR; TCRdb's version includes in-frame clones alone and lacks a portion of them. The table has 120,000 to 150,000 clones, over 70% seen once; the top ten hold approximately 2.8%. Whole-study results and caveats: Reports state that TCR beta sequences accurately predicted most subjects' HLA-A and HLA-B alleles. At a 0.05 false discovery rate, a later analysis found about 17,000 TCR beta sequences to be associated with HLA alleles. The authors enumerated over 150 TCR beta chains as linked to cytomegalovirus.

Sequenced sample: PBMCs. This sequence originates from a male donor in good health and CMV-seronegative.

This CDR3 is CASSLRWHQETQYF. CDR3 sequence (DNA): TGTGCCAGCAGCTTAAGATGGCATCAAGAGACCCAGTACTTC. The chain is built from TRBV13 and TRBJ2-5; no clear D. Germline values: CDR1 PRHDT, CDR2 FYEKMQ (reference sequence). Trimming removed 2 bases at V and 2 bases at J, with 9 bases between. This CDR3 is built from 14 residues.